A single sample gave rise to the 13 T cell receptor beta chains below, sequenced in a study of response to subunit inactivated influenza vaccine. MiXCR, run by TCRdb on the RT-PCR reads, gives a single entry per CDR3 protein. The repertoire includes around 570,000 distinct CDR3 sequences, under 9% of them detected once, and 10% to 15% sits in the top ten. Here the sequenced sample was PBMCs from blood, taken approximately 25 months after vaccination. These TCRs come from a man aged 50 to 69 who received an inactivated influenza vaccine.

This clonotype has ten or more counts. The chain is built from TRBV5-1 and TRBJ2-1, with 9 bases identical to TRBD2. The V gene's germline CDR1 is SGHRS and CDR2 YFSETQ. The CDR3 loop spans 18 amino acids. With V trimmed by 0 bases and J by 2 bases, 9 bases remained unmatched. The CDR3 DNA reads as TGCGCCAGCAGCTTGGACCCCTTGGCGGGGGGGACCTACAATGAGCAGTTCTTC. Translating it yields CASSLDPLAGGTYNEQFF.

In this sample, this clonotype turned up many times. The CDR3 sequence: CSARDRHGTGELFF. DNA for the CDR3: TGCAGTGCGAGGGACAGGCATGGCACCGGGGAGCTGTTTTTT. The gene calls are TRBV20-1 and TRBJ2-2; TRBD1 aligns across 8 bases. This CDR3 is built from 14 residues. The J segment lost 4 bases and the V segment lost 6 bases, leaving 7 bases of the junction unmatched. Germline V CDR1 and CDR2: DFQATT, SNEGSKA (reference sequence).

This sequence joins TRBV4-1 and TRBJ2-3, with D perhaps matching TRBD1 (6 bases). There are 17 residues in the CDR3. The V end lost 3 bases, the J end lost 0 bases, and 16 bases lay between the germline ends. Germline V gene data show CDR1 as MGHRA and CDR2 as YSYEKL. The CDR3 protein is CASSHVPVGASTDTQYF. The CDR3 DNA sequence: TGCGCCAGCAGCCACGTTCCAGTGGGGGCTAGCACAGATACGCAGTATTTT.

This clonotype appeared many times. The chain recombines TRBV12-3 or TRBV12-4 with TRBJ1-2; 7 bases match TRBD1. Trimming cost V 9 bases and J 7 bases; bases outside gene matches: 8. This CDR3 spans 12 amino acids. Here the CDR3 reads CASTQGGSGYTF. As DNA, the CDR3 is TGTGCCAGTACCCAGGGGGGAAGTGGCTACACCTTC.

The chain combines TRBV15 with TRBJ2-1; the match to TRBD2 covers 9 bases. With 0 bases clipped from V and 4 bases from J, the junction kept 4 bases outside the gene matches. This CDR3 has 16 amino acids. Germline-derived CDR1 and CDR2 are LNHNV and YYDKDF (reference sequence). The CDR3 DNA reads as TGTGCCACCAGCAGAGATCTTGGACTAGCGTACAATGAGCAGTTCTTC. The encoded protein is CATSRDLGLAYNEQFF.

V usage is TRBV20-1 and J usage is TRBJ2-7; D unresolved. The CDR3 contains 12 residues. V lost 6 bases, J lost 4 bases, and 13 bases lay in between. Per germline, CDR1 DFQATT and CDR2 SNEGSKA (reference sequence). CDR3 residues: CSAHDLTYEQYF. CDR3 sequence (DNA): TGCAGTGCCCACGACTTGACTTACGAGCAGTACTTC.

This clonotype has ten or more counts. V gene TRBV9 combines with J gene TRBJ2-2; D might be TRBD1 or TRBD2, each matching 6 bases. The CDR3 length is 15 residues. Germline CDR1 and CDR2: SGDLS and YYNGEE. Trimming took 0 bases from V and 6 from J, leaving 12 bases between them. For the CDR3, the DNA is TGTGCCAGCAGCGTAGACCCGGGGGCAGCCGGGGAGCTGTTTTTT. As protein: CASSVDPGAAGELFF.

The gene calls are TRBV6-2 or TRBV6-3 and TRBJ2-1; D is tentatively TRBD1 or TRBD2 (5 bases each). V lost 6 bases, J lost 10 bases, and 13 bases lay in between. The CDR3 length is 12 residues. Germline CDR1 and CDR2: MNHEY and SVGEGT. For the CDR3, the DNA is TGTGCCAGCAGCCTTGGGGGAAGGGAGCAGTTCTTC. Its translation is CASSLGGREQFF.

V is TRBV5-1 and J is TRBJ2-7, with 14 bases matching TRBD2. Losses at the gene ends were 4 bases for V and 4 bases for J; bases not matched to a gene: 13. Germline values: CDR1 SGHRS, CDR2 YFSETQ. The CDR3 loop spans 18 amino acids. The CDR3 protein is CASSQGLAGALVNYEQYF. The CDR3 DNA follows: TGCGCCAGCAGCCAGGGACTAGCGGGGGCCTTGGTCAATTACGAGCAGTACTTC.

The rearrangement links TRBV12-3 or TRBV12-4 to TRBJ2-5; possibly TRBD1 or TRBD2 for D (5 bases each). This CDR3 has 15 amino acids. With 4 bases removed from V and 3 bases from J, the gap between germline ends came to 15 bases. The chain's CDR3 is CASSSSGPIKETQYF. CDR3 DNA sequence: TGTGCCAGCAGTTCGTCGGGGCCGATAAAAGAGACCCAGTACTTC.

This rearrangement joins TRBV2 to TRBJ2-7; 9 positions agree with TRBD1. This CDR3 is built from 13 residues. V shed 5 bases and J 6 bases; nucleotides not matched to a gene: 5. Germline lookup yields CDR1 SNHLY and CDR2 FYNNEI. CDR3 in amino acids: CASSQGQGSEQYF. CDR3 bases: TGTGCCAGCAGTCAAGGACAGGGGAGCGAGCAGTACTTC.

This clonotype was picked up a small number of times. The rearrangement joins TRBV5-1 to TRBJ2-1; 14 bases line up with TRBD2. The germline V gene has CDR1 SGHRS and CDR2 YFSETQ. Losses at the gene ends were 4 bases for V and 8 bases for J; bases not matched to a gene: 8. The CDR3 covers 16 residues. CDR3 in amino acids: CASSMTSGRVFDEQFF. The CDR3 region has the DNA TGCGCCAGCAGCATGACTAGCGGGAGGGTTTTCGATGAGCAGTTCTTC.

This clonotype was found many times. In DNA, the CDR3 is TGTGCCAGCAGTTCATCCGGGACAGGGGTCTCCTCACCCCTCCACTTT. It encodes CASSSSGTGVSSPLHF. The V gene is TRBV12-3 or TRBV12-4, the J gene TRBJ1-6; 10 positions agree with TRBD1. After removal of 4 bases from V and 10 bases from J, the junction contained 10 bases not matched to a gene. CDR3 size: 16 residues.